The TCR beta chain under discussion was sequenced for a study of neurological immune-mediated disorders. The time point here: longitudinal time-point 2. TCRdb ran MiXCR on the 5' RACE reads and lists one entry per CDR3 protein. The sample yields about 80,000 distinct CDR3 sequences, 4.5% to 7.5% seen once. The V gene's germline CDR1 is SGHKS and CDR2 YYEKEE (reference sequence). Trimming took 4 bases from V and 7 from J, leaving 9 bases between them. The CDR3 totals 12 residues. This clonotype was seen repeatedly, ten times or more. What was sequenced was PBMCs. The chain has TRBV5-5 and TRBJ1-5; D unresolved. The receptor was derived from a woman aged 55-75 years with multiple sclerosis. This CDR3 is CASSPVDQPQHF. Here the CDR3 DNA reads TGTGCCAGCAGCCCGGTCGACCAGCCCCAGCATTTT.